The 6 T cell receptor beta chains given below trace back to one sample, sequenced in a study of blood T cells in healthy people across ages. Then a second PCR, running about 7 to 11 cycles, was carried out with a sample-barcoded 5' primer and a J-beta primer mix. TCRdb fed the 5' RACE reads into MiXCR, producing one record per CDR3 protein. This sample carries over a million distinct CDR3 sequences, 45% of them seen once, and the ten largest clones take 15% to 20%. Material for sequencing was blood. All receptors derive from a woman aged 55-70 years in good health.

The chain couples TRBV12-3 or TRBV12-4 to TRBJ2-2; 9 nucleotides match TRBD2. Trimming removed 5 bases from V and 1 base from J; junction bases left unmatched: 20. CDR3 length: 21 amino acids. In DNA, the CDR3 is TGTGCCAGCAGTCCCGGTGCGGGGGCGGGAGGGGTCTTAAGGAACACCGGGGAGCTGTTTTTT. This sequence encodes CASSPGAGAGGVLRNTGELFF.

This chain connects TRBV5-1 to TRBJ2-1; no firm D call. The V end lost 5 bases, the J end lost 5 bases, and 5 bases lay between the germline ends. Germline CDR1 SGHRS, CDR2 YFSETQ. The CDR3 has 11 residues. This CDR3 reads CASRGHNEQFF. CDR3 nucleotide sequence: TGCGCCAGCAGGGGCCACAATGAGCAGTTCTTC.

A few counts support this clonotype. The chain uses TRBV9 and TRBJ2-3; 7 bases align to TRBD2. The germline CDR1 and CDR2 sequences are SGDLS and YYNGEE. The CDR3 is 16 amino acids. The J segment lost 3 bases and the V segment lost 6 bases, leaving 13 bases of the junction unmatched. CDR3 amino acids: CASTRRAGEWTDTQYF. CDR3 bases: TGTGCCAGCACCCGTAGGGCGGGGGAGTGGACAGATACGCAGTATTTT.

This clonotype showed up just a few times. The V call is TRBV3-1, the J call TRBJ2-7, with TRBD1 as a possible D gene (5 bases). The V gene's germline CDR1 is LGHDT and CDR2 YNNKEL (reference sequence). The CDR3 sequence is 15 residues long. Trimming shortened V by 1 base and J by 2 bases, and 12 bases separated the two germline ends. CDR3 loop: CASSQGPTATYEQYF. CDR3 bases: TGTGCCAGCAGCCAAGGTCCGACAGCCACCTACGAGCAGTACTTC.

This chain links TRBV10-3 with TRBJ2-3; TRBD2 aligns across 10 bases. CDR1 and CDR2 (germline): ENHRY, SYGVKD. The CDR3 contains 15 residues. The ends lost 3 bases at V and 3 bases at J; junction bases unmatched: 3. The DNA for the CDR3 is TGTGCCATCAGTGAAGCGGGAGGGCCAACAGATACGCAGTATTTT. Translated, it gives CAISEAGGPTDTQYF.

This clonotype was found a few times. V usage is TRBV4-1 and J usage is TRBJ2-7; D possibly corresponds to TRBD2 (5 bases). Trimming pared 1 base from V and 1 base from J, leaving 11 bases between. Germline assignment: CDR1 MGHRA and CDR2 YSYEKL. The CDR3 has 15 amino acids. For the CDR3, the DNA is TGCGCCAGCAGCCAAGTTGTGGGAGCTTCCTACGAGCAGTACTTC. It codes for CASSQVVGASYEQYF.